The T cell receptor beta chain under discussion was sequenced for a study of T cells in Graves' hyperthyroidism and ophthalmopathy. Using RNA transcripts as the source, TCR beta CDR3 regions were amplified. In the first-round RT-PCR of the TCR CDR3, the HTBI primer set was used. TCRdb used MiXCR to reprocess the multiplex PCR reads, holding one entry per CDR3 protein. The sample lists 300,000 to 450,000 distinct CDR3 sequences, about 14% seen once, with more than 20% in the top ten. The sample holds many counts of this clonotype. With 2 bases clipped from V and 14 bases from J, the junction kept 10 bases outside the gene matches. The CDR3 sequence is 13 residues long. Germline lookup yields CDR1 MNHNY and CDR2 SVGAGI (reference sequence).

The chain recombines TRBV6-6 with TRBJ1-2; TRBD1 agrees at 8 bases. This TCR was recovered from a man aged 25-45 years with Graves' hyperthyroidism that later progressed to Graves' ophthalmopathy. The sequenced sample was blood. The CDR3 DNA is TGTGCCAGCAGTTACAGAAGGCAGGGGGCTTCTACCTTC. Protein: CASSYRRQGASTF.